A selection of T cell receptor beta chains follows, all from one sample in a study of blood T cells in healthy people across ages. In TCRdb, the 5' RACE reads were re-called with MiXCR into one record per CDR3 protein. The table shows approximately 830,000 distinct CDR3 sequences, with about 59% occurring only once. The sequenced sample consisted of blood. These receptors were taken from a man aged 25-40 years in good health. Both conserved end residues are part of each CDR3. D genes are given only for firm matches. For some rows the clone size is stated as once, few or many, or as a class when expanded; others skip it.

size,J,V,D,DNA,CDR3
many,TRBJ2-1,TRBV29-1,NA,TGCAGCGCCGAACCTCTGGGGGCCCGGGGGCAGTTCTTC,CSAEPLGARGQFF
few,TRBJ2-5,TRBV7-9,NA,TGTGCCAGCAGCTTGGACGGGGGCATCCAAGAGACCCAGTACTTC,CASSLDGGIQETQYF
NA,TRBJ2-1,TRBV9,TRBD2,TGTGCCGGCAGCACCATAGCGGGGCCAAAGGATGAGCAGTTCTTC,CAGSTIAGPKDEQFF
few,TRBJ1-2,TRBV7-2,NA,TGTGCCAGCAGCTCGCGCACAGCCGGGGACTATGGCTACACCTTC,CASSSRTAGDYGYTF
many,TRBJ2-7,TRBV6-2/TRBV6-3,TRBD1,TGTGCCAGCAGTTACCGCGACAGGGCCGAGCAGTACTTC,CASSYRDRAEQYF
NA,TRBJ2-5,TRBV7-2,NA,TGTGCCAGCAGCCAAGTCAGGACGGCCCAAGAGACCCAGTACTTC,CASSQVRTAQETQYF
NA,TRBJ2-7,TRBV6-5,NA,TGTGCCAGCTCCTGGGCGGGACGGCGCTACGAGCAGTACTTC,CASSWAGRRYEQYF
NA,TRBJ1-5,TRBV4-1,NA,TGCGCCAGCAGCCAAGTCTCGGACGGCCTGAATCAGCCCCAGCATTTT,CASSQVSDGLNQPQHF
NA,TRBJ2-1,TRBV20-1,TRBD2,TGCAGTGCTAGCCCGACTAGCGGGGGGTCTATCTACAATGAGCAGTTCTTC,CSASPTSGGSIYNEQFF
NA,TRBJ2-7,TRBV12-3/TRBV12-4,TRBD1,TGTGCCAGCAGACCGACAGGGGGCCGGGATGAGCAGTACTTC,CASRPTGGRDEQYF